Listed below are T cell receptor beta chains from one sample, sequenced in a study of T cell repertoires in cytomegalovirus infection. TCRdb reprocessed the reads with MiXCR, giving one entry per CDR3 protein. The sample records roughly 500,000 distinct CDR3 sequences, 33% being singletons. Antigens of these TCRs are unknown. Specimen: cultured PBMCs, collected from culture after CMV antigen stimulation. These receptors were taken from a human donor in good health (CMV status not recorded). Some clones in this sample may be carry-over from other donors' samples. The CDR3 runs from the conserved cysteine through the conserved F or W. The D gene is left open where the match is weak. Clone size is given for some rows only: seen once, a few or many times, or a class if the clone is expanded.

clone_size	v_call	d_call	j_call	cdr3_aa	cdr3_nt
-	TRBV12-3/TRBV12-4	-	TRBJ1-6	CASSLVKQGTTPLHF	TGTGCCAGCAGTTTAGTGAAGCAGGGCACGACACCCCTCCACTTT
few	TRBV6-6	-	TRBJ2-3	CASSPGPGGTDTQYF	TGTGCCAGCAGCCCCGGACCCGGGGGTACAGATACGCAGTATTTT
few	TRBV7-2	-	TRBJ1-6	CASNQGTRNSPLHF	TGTGCCAGCAACCAGGGGACGAGGAATTCACCCCTCCACTTT
-	TRBV6-2/TRBV6-3	-	TRBJ2-1	CASRILAFREQFF	TGTGCCAGCAGGATACTAGCTTTCCGTGAGCAGTTCTTC
-	TRBV7-2	-	TRBJ2-7	CASSLLQGNYEQYF	TGTGCCAGCAGCTTATTACAGGGCAACTACGAGCAGTACTTC
-	TRBV19	TRBD1	TRBJ1-3	CASRTGPTSGNTIYF	TGTGCCAGTCGGACAGGGCCAACCTCTGGAAACACCATATATTTT
few	TRBV28	-	TRBJ2-5	CASSLDVGETQYF	TGTGCCAGCAGTTTGGATGTCGGAGAGACCCAGTACTTC
-	TRBV18	-	TRBJ2-7	CASSPEGPVAYEQYF	TGTGCCAGCTCACCGGAAGGTCCGGTGGCCTACGAGCAGTACTTC
-	TRBV29-1	-	TRBJ2-5	CSANAQTGQETQYF	TGCAGCGCCAATGCCCAAACAGGACAAGAGACCCAGTACTTC
-	TRBV12-3/TRBV12-4	TRBD2	TRBJ2-2	CASSPGGLAGLPNTGELFF	TGTGCCAGCAGTCCTGGTGGGCTAGCGGGACTCCCGAACACCGGGGAGCTGTTTTTT
-	TRBV19	TRBD2	TRBJ2-1	CASSILAGHDSYNEQFF	TGTGCCAGTAGTATCCTAGCGGGACATGACTCCTACAATGAGCAGTTCTTC
few	TRBV7-2	TRBD2	TRBJ2-1	CASSRFSGRASGEQFF	TGTGCCAGCAGTAGGTTTAGCGGGAGGGCCTCGGGTGAGCAGTTCTTC
many	TRBV6-2/TRBV6-3	-	TRBJ2-1	CASRTNGLVVNEQFF	TGTGCCAGCAGGACCAACGGACTTGTCGTCAATGAGCAGTTCTTC
-	TRBV12-3/TRBV12-4	TRBD2	TRBJ2-5	CASRAGGGETQYF	TGTGCCAGCAGGGCCGGGGGGGGGGAGACCCAGTACTTC
-	TRBV6-2/TRBV6-3	TRBD2	TRBJ2-1	CASSSPTSAYNEQFF	TGTGCCAGCAGTTCCCCGACTAGCGCCTACAATGAGCAGTTCTTC
-	TRBV28	TRBD1	TRBJ2-7	CASSRDRVEQYF	TGTGCCAGCAGCCGGGACAGGGTCGAGCAGTACTTC
-	TRBV28	-	TRBJ1-1	CASSLAQGPLTEAFF	TGTGCCAGCAGTTTAGCGCAGGGACCTCTCACTGAAGCTTTCTTT
-	TRBV5-8	-	TRBJ2-1	CASSEQGRTDNEQFF	TGTGCCAGCAGCGAACAGGGTAGGACCGACAATGAGCAGTTCTTC
few	TRBV6-2/TRBV6-3	-	TRBJ2-1	CASRRSGRVALLYNEQFF	TGTGCCAGCAGAAGATCGGGAAGGGTAGCCCTCCTTTACAATGAGCAGTTCTTC
many	TRBV7-2	TRBD2	TRBJ2-7	CASSYRGPSGGRATYEQYF	TGTGCCAGCAGCTACCGGGGCCCGTCCGGCGGGAGAGCCACCTACGAGCAGTACTTC
few	TRBV11-2	-	TRBJ2-1	CASSLVSGAGNEQFF	TGTGCCAGCAGCTTAGTGTCGGGAGCCGGGAATGAGCAGTTCTTC
-	TRBV12-3/TRBV12-4	-	TRBJ2-1	CASSLGSGELYNEQFF	TGTGCCAGCAGTTTAGGTTCAGGAGAGTTATACAATGAGCAGTTCTTC
few	TRBV7-2	-	TRBJ2-7	CASSSNGQEWTYEQYF	TGTGCCAGCAGCTCGAATGGCCAGGAATGGACCTACGAGCAGTACTTC
-	TRBV7-3	-	TRBJ2-7	CASSLYGPGASYEQYF	TGTGCCAGCAGCTTGTATGGTCCCGGGGCCTCCTACGAGCAGTACTTC
-	TRBV28	TRBD1	TRBJ2-5	CASSSPGTGGEETQYF	TGTGCCAGCAGTTCACCCGGGACAGGGGGCGAAGAGACCCAGTACTTC
-	TRBV11-2	TRBD1	TRBJ1-2	CASSPRQGPEDYTF	TGTGCCAGCAGCCCTCGACAGGGCCCTGAGGACTACACCTTC
many	TRBV7-2	TRBD2	TRBJ2-5	CASSLGLAVFDRYF	TGTGCCAGCAGCTTAGGTCTAGCGGTGTTTGATCGGTACTTC
-	TRBV9	TRBD2	TRBJ2-1	CASSVLSLAGGNEQFF	TGTGCCAGCAGCGTATTATCGCTAGCGGGGGGCAATGAGCAGTTCTTC
few	TRBV19	TRBD1	TRBJ1-4	CASKTQGVNEKLFF	TGTGCCAGTAAGACACAGGGGGTGAATGAAAAACTGTTTTTT
few	TRBV7-6	-	TRBJ2-7	CASSPLPRLNSYEQYF	TGTGCCAGCAGCCCACTCCCTCGACTAAACTCCTACGAGCAGTACTTC
-	TRBV28	-	TRBJ1-2	CASSLYPPAASYGYTF	TGTGCCAGCAGTTTATACCCCCCCGCAGCATCCTATGGCTACACCTTC
few	TRBV28	-	TRBJ2-1	CASSFRTYNEQFF	TGTGCCAGCAGTTTCAGGACCTACAATGAGCAGTTCTTC
-	TRBV7-6	-	TRBJ2-1	CASSLGNSEFGGNEQFF	TGTGCCAGCAGCTTAGGGAACTCCGAGTTTGGGGGCAATGAGCAGTTCTTC
-	TRBV7-9	-	TRBJ1-5	CASSPQDHQPQHF	TGTGCCAGCAGCCCCCAGGACCATCAGCCCCAGCATTTT
-	TRBV6-5	TRBD2	TRBJ2-7	CASRATGTSGYEQYF	TGTGCCAGCAGAGCGACCGGGACTAGCGGCTACGAGCAGTACTTC
-	TRBV6-1	-	TRBJ2-2	CASSEVRAGTGELFF	TGTGCCAGCAGTGAAGTTAGGGCAGGGACCGGGGAGCTGTTTTTT
few	TRBV12-3/TRBV12-4	-	TRBJ1-2	CASSNRVGYTF	TGTGCCAGCAGTAACAGGGTTGGCTACACCTTC
-	TRBV6-1	TRBD1	TRBJ1-4	CASSYAWDRGNEKLFF	TGTGCCAGCAGTTATGCCTGGGACAGGGGGAATGAAAAACTGTTTTTT
-	TRBV12-5	TRBD2	TRBJ2-5	CASGLVEVDRGREGETQYF	TGTGCTAGTGGTTTGGTAGAGGTCGATCGGGGGAGGGAGGGAGAGACCCAGTACTTC
-	TRBV28	TRBD1	TRBJ2-6	CASSLWGDSNASGANVLTF	TGTGCCAGCAGTTTATGGGGGGACAGCAATGCCTCTGGGGCCAACGTCCTGACTTTC
few	TRBV4-3	-	TRBJ2-1	CASSPANNEQFF	TGCGCCAGCAGCCCAGCCAACAATGAGCAGTTCTTC
-	TRBV15	-	TRBJ2-1	CATSSSDGAVYNEQFF	TGTGCCACCAGCAGTTCGGACGGCGCGGTATACAATGAGCAGTTCTTC
-	TRBV7-6	-	TRBJ2-2	CASSPPGRGTGELFF	TGTGCCAGCAGCCCCCCAGGTAGGGGCACCGGGGAGCTGTTTTTT
-	TRBV14	-	TRBJ2-1	CASSQGGISGYNEQFF	TGTGCCAGCAGCCAAGGGGGGATTAGCGGATACAATGAGCAGTTCTTC
-	TRBV7-8	-	TRBJ1-5	CASSWTTGDYSNQPQHF	TGTGCCAGCAGCTGGACGACAGGCGACTATAGCAATCAGCCCCAGCATTTT
-	TRBV28	TRBD1	TRBJ2-7	CASSTDRGNEQYF	TGTGCCAGCAGCACTGACAGGGGCAACGAGCAGTACTTC
-	TRBV12-3/TRBV12-4	-	TRBJ1-2	CASSSRAVNFNYGYTF	TGTGCCAGCAGTTCCCGCGCCGTTAATTTTAACTATGGCTACACCTTC
-	TRBV6-5	-	TRBJ2-2	CASSPLANTGELFF	TGTGCCAGCAGCCCTCTAGCGAACACCGGGGAGCTGTTTTTT
-	TRBV18	-	TRBJ1-3	CASSPPYGGLEGNTIYF	TGTGCCAGCTCACCGCCCTACGGGGGGTTAGAAGGAAACACCATATATTTT
few	TRBV10-3	-	TRBJ2-7	CAISEQRYEQYF	TGTGCCATCAGTGAGCAGCGCTACGAGCAGTACTTC
once	TRBV6-2/TRBV6-3	-	TRBJ1-1	CASSPNRKNTEAFF	TGTGCCAGCAGCCCTAATAGGAAGAACACTGAAGCTTTCTTT
few	TRBV7-2	-	TRBJ1-4	CASSLAMGTNEKLFF	TGTGCCAGCAGCTTAGCCATGGGGACTAATGAAAAACTGTTTTTT
few	TRBV6-5	-	TRBJ1-1	CASSYPANTEAFF	TGTGCCAGCAGTTACCCAGCGAACACTGAAGCTTTCTTT